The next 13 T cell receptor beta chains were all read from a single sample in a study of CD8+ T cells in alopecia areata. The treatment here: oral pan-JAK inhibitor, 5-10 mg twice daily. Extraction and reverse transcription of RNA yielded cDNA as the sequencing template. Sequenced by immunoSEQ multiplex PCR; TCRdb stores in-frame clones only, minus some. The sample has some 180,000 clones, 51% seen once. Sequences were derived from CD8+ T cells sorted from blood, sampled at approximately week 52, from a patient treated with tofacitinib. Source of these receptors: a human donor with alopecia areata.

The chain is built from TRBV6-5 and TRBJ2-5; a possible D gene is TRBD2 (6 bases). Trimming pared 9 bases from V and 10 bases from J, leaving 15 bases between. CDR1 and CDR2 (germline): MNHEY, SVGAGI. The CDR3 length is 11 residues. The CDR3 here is CASRSGESQYF. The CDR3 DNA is TGTGCCAGTCGTTCGGGGGAAAGCCAGTACTTC.

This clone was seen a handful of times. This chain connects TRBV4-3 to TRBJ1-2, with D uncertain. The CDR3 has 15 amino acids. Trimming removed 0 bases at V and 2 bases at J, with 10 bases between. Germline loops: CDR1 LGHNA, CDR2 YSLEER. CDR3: CASSQDGDFNYGYTF. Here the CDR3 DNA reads TGCGCCAGCAGCCAAGATGGGGATTTCAACTATGGCTACACCTTC.

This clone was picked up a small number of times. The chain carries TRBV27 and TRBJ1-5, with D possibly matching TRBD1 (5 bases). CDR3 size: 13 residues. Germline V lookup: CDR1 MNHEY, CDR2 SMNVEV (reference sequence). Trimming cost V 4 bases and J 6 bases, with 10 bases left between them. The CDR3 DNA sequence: TGTGCCAGCAGTTCCGGGGCGTTTCAGCCCCAGCATTTT. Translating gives CASSSGAFQPQHF.

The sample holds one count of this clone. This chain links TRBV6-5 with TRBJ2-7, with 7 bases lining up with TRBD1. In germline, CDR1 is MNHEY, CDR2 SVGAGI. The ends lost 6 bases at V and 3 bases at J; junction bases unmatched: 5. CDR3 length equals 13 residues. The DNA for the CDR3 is TGTGCCAGCAGCCGGGGACAGCACTACGAGCAGTACTTC. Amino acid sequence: CASSRGQHYEQYF.

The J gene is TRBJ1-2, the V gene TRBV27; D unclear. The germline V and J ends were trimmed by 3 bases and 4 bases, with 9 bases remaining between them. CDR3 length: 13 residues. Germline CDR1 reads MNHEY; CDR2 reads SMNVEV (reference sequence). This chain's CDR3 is CASSFGVSYGYTF. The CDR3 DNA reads TGTGCCAGCAGTTTTGGGGTGTCCTATGGCTACACCTTC.

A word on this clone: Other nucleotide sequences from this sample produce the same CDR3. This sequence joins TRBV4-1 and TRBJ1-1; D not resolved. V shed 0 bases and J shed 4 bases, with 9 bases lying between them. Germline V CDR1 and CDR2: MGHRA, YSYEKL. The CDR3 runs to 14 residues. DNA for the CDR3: TGCGCCAGCAGCCAAGATAGAGAGGGCACTGAAGCTTTCTTT. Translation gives CASSQDREGTEAFF.

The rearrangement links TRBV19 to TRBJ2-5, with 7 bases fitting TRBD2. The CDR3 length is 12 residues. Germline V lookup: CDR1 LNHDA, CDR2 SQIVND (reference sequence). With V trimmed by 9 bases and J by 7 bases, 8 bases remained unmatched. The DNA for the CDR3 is TGTGCCAGCCGGGGGGTGTCCGTGACCCAGTACTTC. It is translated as CASRGVSVTQYF. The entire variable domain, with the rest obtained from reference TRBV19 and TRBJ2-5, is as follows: DGGITQSPKYLFRKEGQNVTLSCEQNLNHDAMYWYRQDPGQGLRLIYYSQIVNDFQKGDIAEGYSVSREKKESFPLTVTSAQKNPTAFYLCASRGVSVTQYFGPGTRLLVL.

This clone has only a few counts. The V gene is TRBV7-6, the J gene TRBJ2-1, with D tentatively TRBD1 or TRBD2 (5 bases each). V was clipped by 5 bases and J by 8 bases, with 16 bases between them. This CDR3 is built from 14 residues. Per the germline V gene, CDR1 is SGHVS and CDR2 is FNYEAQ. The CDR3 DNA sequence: TGTGCCAGCAGCCTAGGGGACGGACGGGATGAGCAGTTCTTC. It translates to CASSLGDGRDEQFF.

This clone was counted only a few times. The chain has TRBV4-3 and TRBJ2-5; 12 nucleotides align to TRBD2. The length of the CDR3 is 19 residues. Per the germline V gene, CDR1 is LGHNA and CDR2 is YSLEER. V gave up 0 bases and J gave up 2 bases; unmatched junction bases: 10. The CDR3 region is CASSQDLASGGDPQETQYF. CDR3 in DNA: TGCGCCAGCAGCCAAGATTTGGCTAGCGGGGGGGACCCTCAAGAGACCCAGTACTTC.

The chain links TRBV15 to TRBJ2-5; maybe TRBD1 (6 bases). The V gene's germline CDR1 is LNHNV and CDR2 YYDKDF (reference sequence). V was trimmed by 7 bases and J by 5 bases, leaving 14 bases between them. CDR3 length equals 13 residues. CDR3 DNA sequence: TGTGCCACCACCCGGTCTCAGGGGGAGACCCAGTACTTC. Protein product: CATTRSQGETQYF.

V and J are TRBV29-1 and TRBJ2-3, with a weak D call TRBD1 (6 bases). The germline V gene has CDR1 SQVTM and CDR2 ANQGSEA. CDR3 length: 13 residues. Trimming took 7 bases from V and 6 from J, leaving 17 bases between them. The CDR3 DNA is TGCAGCGCTTCACTCTCCGACAGGGATACGCAGTATTTT. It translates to CSASLSDRDTQYF.

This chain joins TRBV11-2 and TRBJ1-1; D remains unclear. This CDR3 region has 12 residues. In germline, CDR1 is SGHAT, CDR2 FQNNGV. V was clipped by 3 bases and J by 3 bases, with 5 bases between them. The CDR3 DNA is TGTGCCAGCAGCTTCTGGGACACTGAAGCTTTCTTT. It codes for CASSFWDTEAFF.

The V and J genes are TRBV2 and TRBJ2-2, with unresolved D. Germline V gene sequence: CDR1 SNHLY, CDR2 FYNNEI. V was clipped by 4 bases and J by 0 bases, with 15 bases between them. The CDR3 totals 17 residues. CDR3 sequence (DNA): TGTGCCAGCAGTGGAAACATCAGGAGCCCGAACACCGGGGAGCTGTTTTTT. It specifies CASSGNIRSPNTGELFF.